The T cell receptor (beta chain) described here comes from a study of PD-1 blockade in classical Hodgkin lymphoma. Produced via immunoSEQ multiplex PCR; TCRdb's table is partial and in-frame only. The profile covers fewer than 90,000 clones, with 85% to 95% appearing a single time and approximately 8.1% taken by the ten largest. Trimming cost V 0 bases and J 1 base, with 11 bases left between them. This CDR3 is built from 16 residues. Germline CDR1 reads SGHTS; CDR2 reads YDEGEE. All patients relapsed after autologous stem cell transplantation, and brentuximab vedotin exposure varied. The sequencing here drew on peripheral blood mononuclear cells (PBMCs), taken at baseline. The origin of this receptor is a human donor with classical Hodgkin lymphoma. This sequence joins TRBV5-8 and TRBJ2-1; D is undetermined. The chain's CDR3 is CASSLAFLGSYNEQFF. DNA of the CDR3: TGTGCCAGCAGCTTGGCCTTCCTTGGGTCCTACAATGAGCAGTTCTTC.